These 11 T cell receptor beta chains were all obtained from the same sample, sequenced in a study of tissue T cells after allogeneic stem cell transplantation. Generated by immunoSEQ multiplex PCR, the TCRdb table keeps only in-frame clones and is missing some. The sample has about 43,000 clones, more than 90% seen once. This sample comprised blood, obtained before transplantation. The receptors shown here come from a woman between 35 and 75 years old who later had graft-versus-host disease after an allogeneic stem cell transplant.

V is TRBV11-2 and J is TRBJ1-3; D is undetermined. The length of the CDR3 is 12 residues. V was cut by 4 bases and J by 3 bases, with 4 bases left in between. CDR1 and CDR2 (germline): SGHAT, FQNNGV. The CDR3 protein is CASSSDGNTIYF. CDR3 nucleotides: TGTGCCAGCAGCTCGGATGGAAACACCATATATTTT.

The J gene is TRBJ2-7, the V gene TRBV30; 9 bases agree with TRBD2. V trimming: 5 bases; J trimming: 0 bases; junction bases outside the gene matches: 2. The CDR3 length is 13 residues. CDR1 is GTSNPN and CDR2 is SVGIG in the germline V gene (reference sequence). This chain's CDR3 is CAWGSGSSYEQYF. The CDR3 DNA follows: TGTGCCTGGGGTAGCGGGAGCTCCTACGAGCAGTACTTC.

This clone occurred once. The chain uses TRBV29-1 and TRBJ2-7; maybe TRBD1 (5 bases). Trimming left V 2 bases short and J 4 bases short, with 12 bases between. The CDR3 runs to 13 residues. Germline V gene lookup returns CDR1 SQVTM and CDR2 ANQGSEA. The CDR3 reads CSVELTGRYEQYF. The CDR3 DNA reads as TGCAGCGTTGAATTAACAGGCCGATACGAGCAGTACTTC.

This sequence joins TRBV6-5 and TRBJ2-1; 14 nucleotides align to TRBD2. In germline, CDR1 is MNHEY, CDR2 SVGAGI. The CDR3 has 13 residues. Trimming took 2 bases from V and 15 from J; bases not matched to a gene: 3. As DNA, the CDR3 is TGTGCCAGCAGTTACGGGACTAGCGGGAGTACGTTCTTC. Amino acid sequence: CASSYGTSGSTFF.

The table lists this clone with a few counts. This rearrangement joins TRBV5-6 to TRBJ1-1, with unresolved D. The CDR3 contains 13 residues. The V end was cut by 4 bases, the J end by 8 bases, with 15 bases between. Germline V lookup: CDR1 SGHDT, CDR2 YYEEEE. The CDR3 here is CASSLATEREAFF. CDR3 bases: TGTGCCAGCAGCCTGGCCACCGAGAGAGAAGCTTTCTTT. Full variable domain (outside the CDR3, taken from reference TRBV5-6 and TRBJ1-1): DAGVTQSPTHLIKTRGQQVTLRCSPKSGHDTVSWYQQALGQGPQFIFQYYEEEERQRGNFPDRFSGHQFPNYSSELNVNALLLGDSALYLCASSLATEREAFFGQGTRLTVV.

The V and J genes are TRBV6-4 and TRBJ2-4, with 7 bases fitting TRBD2. The CDR3 contains 16 residues. Germline V CDR1 and CDR2: MRHNA, SNTAGT. V trimming: 3 bases; J trimming: 8 bases; junction bases outside the gene matches: 13. The CDR3: CASSEPLADREDIQYF. The CDR3 region has the DNA TGTGCCAGCAGTGAGCCTCTAGCGGACCGCGAGGACATTCAGTACTTC.

The chain carries TRBV18 and TRBJ2-2, with 8 bases identical to TRBD1. This CDR3 is 15 amino acids long. V trimming: 2 bases; J trimming: 5 bases; junction bases outside the gene matches: 4. Per the germline V gene, CDR1 is KGHSH and CDR2 is LQKENI. The CDR3 sequence is CASSPRDRKTGELFF. The DNA of the CDR3 is TGTGCCAGCTCACCAAGGGACAGGAAAACCGGGGAGCTGTTTTTT.

The CDR3 loop is CASSQDPSGKDNEQFF. The DNA of the CDR3 is TGTGCCAGCAGCCAAGATCCTAGCGGAAAAGACAATGAGCAGTTCTTC. The chain uses TRBV3-1 (or the pseudogene TRBV3-2) and TRBJ2-1; 7 bases match TRBD2. Trimming took 0 bases from V and 5 from J; bases not matched to a gene: 7. The CDR3 is made up of 16 amino acids. Germline V gene data show CDR1 as LGHDT and CDR2 as YNNKEL (reference sequence).

The rearrangement uses TRBV7-8 and TRBJ2-5; D possibly corresponds to TRBD2 (6 bases). Trimming shortened V by 7 bases and J by 2 bases, and 14 bases separated the two germline ends. The CDR3 sequence is 14 residues long. Germline V gene lookup returns CDR1 SGHVS and CDR2 FQNEAQ. The CDR3: CASKPRLGQETQYF. Written as DNA, the CDR3 is TGTGCCAGCAAGCCCCGACTAGGTCAAGAGACCCAGTACTTC.

The chain has TRBV30 and TRBJ2-3, with D unresolved. The CDR3 contains 15 residues. V gave up 5 bases and J gave up 1 base, with 16 bases separating them. CDR1 GTSNPN and CDR2 SVGIG come from the germline V gene (reference sequence). CDR3 sequence (DNA): TGTGCCTGGGTGCGAGACCACGCCCGCACAGATACGCAGTATTTT. It yields the protein CAWVRDHARTDTQYF.

This chain uses TRBV6-5 with TRBJ1-6; D may be TRBD1 (6 bases). V was shortened by 6 bases and J by 3 bases, with 12 bases between the two germline ends. The CDR3 is 15 amino acids. The germline gives CDR1 MNHEY, CDR2 SVGAGI. CDR3 sequence reads: CASSPDRNYNSPLHF. The CDR3 coding sequence is TGTGCCAGCAGCCCGGACAGAAACTATAATTCACCCCTCCACTTT.